The text below deals with one T cell receptor (beta chain). Generated by immunoSEQ multiplex PCR, the TCRdb table keeps only in-frame clones and is missing some. The sample has approximately 73,000 clones, 65% to 85% seen once. The record originates from a study of T cell responses to AZD1222 COVID-19 vaccine. The CDR3 contains 13 residues. V lost 5 bases and J 0 bases, leaving 8 bases between the germline ends. Per germline, CDR1 SGHRS and CDR2 YFSETQ. This chain joins TRBV5-1 and TRBJ1-1, with D possibly TRBD1 on 5 matching bases. The receptor was derived from an adult in good health. The starting material was peripheral blood, obtained on day 0 of AZD1222 vaccination. The CDR3 DNA is TGCGCCAGCAGAGGACAACTGAACACTGAAGCTTTCTTT. Translating it yields CASRGQLNTEAFF.